Sequencing of this TCR beta chain was carried out in a study of radiation and T cells in renal cell carcinoma. Study details: Nephrectomy followed 15 Gy stereotactic body radiation by 4 weeks. Study-wide points: No pretreatment tumor biopsies were available for baseline clonotypes. From baseline, blood top tumor clonotypes peaked at 2 weeks post-radiation.

In regard to this clone: Antigen specificity is unknown.

Stated time point: baseline pretreatment blood. Regarding treatment: 15 Gy SBRT to primary tumor, nephrectomy 4 weeks later. Clear cell pathology was present in this patient's renal cell carcinoma. Germline V gene data show CDR1 as LNHDA and CDR2 as SQIVND (reference sequence). This CDR3 has 10 residues. Trimming pared 8 bases from V and 5 bases from J, leaving 4 bases between. Profiled with immunoSEQ multiplex PCR; TCRdb holds only in-frame clones, not every one. This table has approximately 150,000 clones, 88% appearing once. The gene calls are TRBV19 and TRBJ1-5; D is uncertain. The source of this sequence is a woman between 70 and 85 years old with renal cell carcinoma. The sequences come from blood, collected from a patient whose treatment included radiotherapy and nephrectomy. The CDR3 nucleotides read TGTGCCAGTGGGTATCAGCCCCAGCATTTT. This encodes CASGYQPQHF.